The 29 T cell receptor beta chains below all came from one sample that was sequenced in a study of T cell repertoires in cytomegalovirus infection. Via MiXCR, TCRdb re-called the reads, giving one row per CDR3 protein. The sample holds around 450,000 distinct CDR3 sequences, around 11% seen once. Sequencing input: PBMCs. All receptors come from a human donor in good health (CMV status not recorded). Some clones in this sample may be carry-over from other donors' samples.

In its sample, this clonotype was seen many times. This chain joins TRBV15 and TRBJ2-2; no reliable D call. The V gene lost 0 bases and the J gene lost 4 bases, with 18 bases spanning the gap. The germline CDR1 and CDR2 sequences are LNHNV and YYDKDF (reference sequence). The CDR3 is 18 amino acids. The CDR3 coding sequence is TGTGCCACCAGCAGAGAACCCCCGGGTCCCGAAAGCACCGGGGAGCTGTTTTTT. Translating it yields CATSREPPGPESTGELFF.

This clonotype was observed at least ten times. The chain links TRBV4-1 to TRBJ1-2; D may be TRBD1 (6 bases). The length of the CDR3 is 18 residues. V lost 0 bases, J lost 0 bases, and 17 bases lay in between. The germline V gene has CDR1 MGHRA and CDR2 YSYEKL. CDR3: CASSQEWGHSLTNYGYTF. The CDR3 DNA reads as TGCGCCAGCAGCCAAGAATGGGGACATTCCCTAACTAACTATGGCTACACCTTC.

This clonotype has ten or more counts. The V and J genes are TRBV5-4 and TRBJ2-2; 11 bases are shared with TRBD2. The CDR3 spans 16 residues. Losses at the gene ends were 4 bases for V and 2 bases for J; bases not matched to a gene: 4. Germline CDR1 reads SGHNT; CDR2 reads YYREEE (reference sequence). As DNA, the CDR3 is TGTGCCAGCAGCAAAGGGACTAGCGGAAACACCGGGGAGCTGTTTTTT. As protein: CASSKGTSGNTGELFF.

This clonotype was observed a few times. A junction boundary mismatches the germline segment, possibly from a read error. The chain is built from TRBV29-1 and TRBJ1-2; possible D gene TRBD1, 5 bases. CDR1 is SQVTM and CDR2 is ANQGSEA in the germline V gene. The CDR3 totals 9 residues. This chain's CDR3 is CSVEEGPAF. The CDR3 DNA is TGCAGCGTTGAAGAGGGGCCGGCCTTC.

This clonotype came up many times. The gene calls are TRBV5-4 and TRBJ1-1; 7 nucleotides line up with TRBD1. The CDR3 is 15 amino acids. Germline V CDR1 and CDR2: SGHNT, YYREEE (reference sequence). Trimming cost V 3 bases and J 0 bases; bases outside gene matches: 5. In DNA, the CDR3 is TGTGCCAGCAGCTCTCCGGGACAGATGAACACTGAAGCTTTCTTT. This translates into CASSSPGQMNTEAFF.

This clonotype was seen at least ten times. The V call is TRBV14, the J call TRBJ1-1, with a tentative D call TRBD1 (6 bases). The CDR3 is 17 amino acids. Germline V gene sequence: CDR1 SGHDN, CDR2 FVKESK. The V end was cut by 0 bases, the J end by 4 bases, with 18 bases between. CDR3 DNA: TGTGCCAGCAGCCAAGACGCGACAGGCCCAAGGGGCACTGAAGCTTTCTTT. Translation: CASSQDATGPRGTEAFF.

This clonotype has ten or more counts. V usage is TRBV28 and J usage is TRBJ2-2; no clear D gene. This CDR3 spans 13 amino acids. The ends were cut back, 5 bases at V and 6 bases at J, with 10 bases in the middle. CDR1 MDHEN and CDR2 SYDVKM come from the germline V gene. The CDR3, as DNA: TGTGCCAGCAGTCCTCGGTACCCCGGGGAGCTGTTTTTT. Protein: CASSPRYPGELFF.

The CDR3 region is CASSSTPGSNQPQHF. CDR3 DNA: TGCGCCAGCAGCTCGACTCCCGGTAGCAATCAGCCCCAGCATTTT. The chain couples TRBV5-1 to TRBJ1-5, with D uncertain. The CDR3 extends over 15 amino acids. The V end lost 3 bases, the J end lost 0 bases, and 10 bases lay between the germline ends. Germline lookup yields CDR1 SGHRS and CDR2 YFSETQ.

The rearrangement joins TRBV5-1 to TRBJ2-6; the D is unclear. Germline V lookup: CDR1 SGHRS, CDR2 YFSETQ. The V and J ends lost 4 bases and 1 base respectively, with 6 bases between them. The CDR3 contains 14 residues. This chain's CDR3 is CASSEDSGANVLTF. CDR3 DNA: TGCGCCAGCAGCGAAGATTCTGGGGCCAACGTCCTGACTTTC. Full variable domain (rest looked up from reference TRBV5-1 and TRBJ2-6): KAGVTQTPRYLIKTRGQQVTLSCSPISGHRSVSWYQQTPGQGLQFLFEYFSETQRNKGNFPGRFSGRQFSNSRSEMNVSTLELGDSALYLCASSEDSGANVLTFGAGSRLTVL.

In this sample, this clonotype turned up a few times. In DNA form, the CDR3 reads TGTGCCAGCAGCCATCGGGGGGGCTACAATGAGCAGTTCTTC. It is translated as CASSHRGGYNEQFF. This chain connects TRBV3-1 to TRBJ2-1, with 8 bases lining up with TRBD2. Germline lookup yields CDR1 LGHDT and CDR2 YNNKEL (reference sequence). Trimming at V came to 3 bases and at J to 3 bases, leaving 1 base not matched to a gene. CDR3 length: 14 residues.

This clonotype was seen repeatedly, ten times or more. The V gene is TRBV7-3, the J gene TRBJ2-5; D not resolved. The CDR3 consists of 13 residues. CDR1 and CDR2 from the germline V gene are SGHTA and FQGTGA. The germline V and J ends were trimmed by 1 base and 4 bases, with 7 bases remaining between them. The CDR3 nucleotides read TGTGCCAGCAGCTTAAACGGGTTAGAGACCCAGTACTTC. Protein: CASSLNGLETQYF.

Only a few counts were recorded for this clonotype. The chain carries TRBV12-3 or TRBV12-4 and TRBJ1-2; D remains ambiguous. The CDR3 has 13 amino acids. V lost 0 bases and J 7 bases, leaving 9 bases between the germline ends. The CDR3 region is CASSLAPGGGYTF. CDR3 in DNA: TGTGCCAGCAGTTTAGCGCCAGGAGGTGGCTACACCTTC.

This clonotype was found a few times. V and J are TRBV11-3 and TRBJ2-2; D not certain. The CDR3 loop spans 12 amino acids. Germline V gene sequence: CDR1 SGHNT, CDR2 YENEEA. Trimming took 3 bases from V and 7 from J, leaving 6 bases between them. CDR3 sequence reads: CASSFMNGELFF. In nucleotides, the CDR3 is TGTGCCAGCAGCTTTATGAACGGGGAGCTGTTTTTT.

This clonotype was seen repeatedly, ten times or more. The chain is built from TRBV5-4 and TRBJ1-1, with 8 bases matching TRBD1. The V segment lost 4 bases and the J segment 5 bases; nucleotides outside the gene matches: 10. CDR3 length: 15 residues. Germline V CDR1 and CDR2: SGHNT, YYREEE (reference sequence). CDR3 bases: TGTGCCAGCAGCAAACCCCAGGGGGCAGAGACTGAAGCTTTCTTT. It specifies CASSKPQGAETEAFF.

This clonotype occurred a few times. The CDR3 DNA reads as TGTGCCAGCAGCTTAAACGGGGTTCTAGAGACCCAGTACTTC. Protein sequence: CASSLNGVLETQYF. The rearrangement uses TRBV7-2 and TRBJ2-5; D might be TRBD2 (5 bases). This CDR3 spans 14 amino acids. Trimming took off 2 bases at V and 4 bases at J, with 11 bases between the two ends. Germline values: CDR1 SGHTA, CDR2 FQGNSA.

This clonotype was seen only a few times. The CDR3 bases are TGTGCCAGTAGTATCCCAGGACAGGGGGAAGAGGATGGCGGGTACACCTTC. This encodes CASSIPGQGEEDGGYTF. The chain has TRBV19 and TRBJ1-2; 10 bases agree with TRBD1. The CDR3 is 17 amino acids. Germline assignment: CDR1 LNHDA and CDR2 SQIVND (reference sequence). V shed 3 bases, J shed 11 bases, and the junction held 18 bases outside the gene matches.

This clonotype has ten or more counts. The rearrangement joins TRBV7-9 to TRBJ1-4, with no clear D. V was trimmed by 5 bases and J by 4 bases, leaving 8 bases between them. CDR1 is SEHNR, CDR2 FQNEAQ, per germline (reference sequence). The CDR3 is 13 residues long. The CDR3 DNA reads as TGTGCCAGCAGCCAGGCCCATAATGAAAAACTGTTTTTT. Protein: CASSQAHNEKLFF.

There are many counts of this clonotype. The V call is TRBV7-3, the J call TRBJ2-1; D possibly matches TRBD1 or TRBD2 (5 bases each). The CDR3 consists of 14 residues. Germline V CDR1 and CDR2: SGHTA, FQGTGA. Between the trimmed V and J ends, which lost 4 bases and 6 bases, there was a span of 13 bases. The CDR3 DNA sequence: TGTGCCAGCAGCTACTCCGGGACGCCCAATGAGCAGTTCTTC. As protein: CASSYSGTPNEQFF.

The sample holds many counts of this clonotype. This CDR3 reads CASSFTGNYGYTF. The CDR3 bases are TGTGCCAGCAGTTTTACAGGGAACTATGGCTACACCTTC. J is TRBJ1-2 and V is TRBV12-3 or TRBV12-4; maybe TRBD1 (6 bases). This CDR3 is 13 amino acids long. The germline V and J ends were trimmed by 3 bases and 2 bases, with 7 bases remaining between them.

This clonotype was seen only a few times. V is TRBV2 and J is TRBJ2-5; D is possibly TRBD1 (6 bases). The V gene's germline CDR1 is SNHLY and CDR2 FYNNEI. Trimming cost V 6 bases and J 7 bases, with 18 bases left between them. The CDR3 is 14 amino acids. The CDR3 nucleotides are TGTGCCAGCAGCTCTCAGGGGCCTGCGAGGACCCAGTACTTC. Protein: CASSSQGPARTQYF.

At least ten counts were recorded for this clonotype. The chain is built from TRBV12-5 and TRBJ2-1; tentatively, D is TRBD2 (5 bases). This CDR3 has 16 amino acids. CDR1 is LGHNT, CDR2 FRNRAP, per germline. Trimming took 0 bases from V and 7 from J, leaving 16 bases between them. The CDR3 DNA is TGTGCTAGTGGTTTGGTAGCGGCGGGCTCAGCGAATGAGCAGTTCTTC. It translates to CASGLVAAGSANEQFF.

This clonotype was seen repeatedly, ten times or more. V gene TRBV12-3 or TRBV12-4 combines with J gene TRBJ2-1, with D unclear. The CDR3 has 10 amino acids. V was cut by 4 bases and J by 8 bases, with 3 bases left in between. This CDR3 is CASSWDEQFF. The CDR3 nucleotides read TGTGCCAGCAGTTGGGATGAGCAGTTCTTC.

Turning to this clonotype: This may be a read error, as it is one base from a much larger clone. The chain employs TRBV6-6 and TRBJ2-7, with 7 bases that match TRBD2. The CDR3 spans 15 residues. V was pared by 10 bases and J by 2 bases, with 14 bases of the junction left unmatched. The germline gives CDR1 MNHNY, CDR2 SVGAGI (reference sequence). The CDR3 nucleotides read TGTGCCACTTCAAACGGGGGGTTTGCAACCTACGAGCAGTACTTC. Amino acid sequence: CATSNGGFATYEQYF.

The genes are TRBV25-1 and TRBJ1-1; 11 nucleotides match TRBD1. Trimming removed 5 bases from V and 0 bases from J; junction bases left unmatched: 11. This CDR3 is built from 18 residues. CDR1 and CDR2 (germline): MGHDK, SYGVNS. DNA of the CDR3: TGTGCCAGCAGTACCCATGGGACAGGGGGTTTCATGAACACTGAAGCTTTCTTT. It encodes CASSTHGTGGFMNTEAFF.

The rearrangement uses TRBV20-1 and TRBJ2-1; 12 bases map to TRBD2. This CDR3 comprises 16 residues. The J segment lost 10 bases and the V segment lost 5 bases, leaving 15 bases of the junction unmatched. Germline V gene sequence: CDR1 DFQATT, CDR2 SNEGSKA (reference sequence). CDR3 bases: TGCAGTGCTTTTCCCCTAGCGGGAGGGGCTTGGGGGGAGCAGTTCTTC. This encodes CSAFPLAGGAWGEQFF.

The rearrangement links TRBV12-3 or TRBV12-4 to TRBJ2-2, with D possibly matching TRBD2 (5 bases). V gave up 3 bases and J gave up 5 bases, with 13 bases separating them. The CDR3 has 15 amino acids. CDR3 protein: CASSLRQSGTGELFF. The CDR3 DNA reads as TGTGCCAGCAGTTTGAGGCAGTCGGGAACCGGGGAGCTGTTTTTT.

This rearrangement joins TRBV9 to TRBJ1-2; a possible D gene is TRBD1 (6 bases). Germline V gene lookup returns CDR1 SGDLS and CDR2 YYNGEE. The CDR3 extends over 14 amino acids. V shed 4 bases and J shed 1 base, with 11 bases lying between them. CDR3 residues: CASSPSGDNYGYTF. The CDR3 nucleotides read TGTGCCAGCAGCCCGTCAGGGGATAACTATGGCTACACCTTC.

This clonotype was seen ten or more times. The gene calls are TRBV28 and TRBJ2-1, with 9 bases identical to TRBD2. Germline values: CDR1 MDHEN, CDR2 SYDVKM. This CDR3 is built from 16 residues. The J segment lost 4 bases and the V segment lost 5 bases, leaving 9 bases of the junction unmatched. CDR3 in DNA: TGTGCCAGCAGTATGTATGCGGGAGGGCGATACAATGAGCAGTTCTTC. Protein product: CASSMYAGGRYNEQFF.

This clonotype was seen ten or more times. V and J are TRBV27 and TRBJ1-4; weak D call: TRBD1 (6 bases). This CDR3 has 14 amino acids. The V and J ends lost 5 bases and 7 bases respectively, with 14 bases between them. Germline V gene sequence: CDR1 MNHEY, CDR2 SMNVEV (reference sequence). CDR3 DNA: TGTGCCAGCAGTCCCCAGGGGATGGGTGAAAAACTGTTTTTT. Its translation: CASSPQGMGEKLFF.